This T cell receptor beta chain was identified during a study of T cells in narcolepsy. Study-level background: Healthy controls were enrolled alongside patients with narcolepsy type 1 or type 2. Study-wide results and caveats: Autoreactive clone sequences were missing from some blood memory CD4+ repertoires. Autoreactive clonotypes reportedly recurred in blood of same and different patients, not controls. Same-patient CSF and blood CD4+ T cell clonotypes included HCRT-specific and TRIB2-specific autoreactive ones.

Produced via immunoSEQ multiplex PCR; TCRdb's table is partial and in-frame only. The repertoire has about 33,000 clones, roughly 90% of them found once; the top ten carry more than 0.95%. Trimming removed 0 bases from V and 1 base from J, with 8 bases in between. This CDR3 region has 14 residues. In germline, CDR1 is SGHRS, CDR2 YFSETQ. This clone was seen once. Antigen unknown. The chain couples TRBV5-1 to TRBJ2-7, with D uncertain. The TCR originated in a human donor with narcolepsy. The sample taken for sequencing was CD45RA- memory CD4+ T cells from PBMCs. The CDR3 sequence is CASSLGLGSYEQYF. The CDR3 coding sequence is TGCGCCAGCAGCTTGGGACTGGGGTCCTACGAGCAGTACTTC.